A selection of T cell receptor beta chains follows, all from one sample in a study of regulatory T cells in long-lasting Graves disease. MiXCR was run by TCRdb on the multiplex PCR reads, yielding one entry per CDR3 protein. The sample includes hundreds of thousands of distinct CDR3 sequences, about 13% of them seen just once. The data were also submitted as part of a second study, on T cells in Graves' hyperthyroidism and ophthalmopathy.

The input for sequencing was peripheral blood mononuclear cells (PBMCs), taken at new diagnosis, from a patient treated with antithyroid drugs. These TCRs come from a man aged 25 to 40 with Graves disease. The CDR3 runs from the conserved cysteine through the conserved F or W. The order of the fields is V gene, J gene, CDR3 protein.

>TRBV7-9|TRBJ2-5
CAGSGVRRETQYF
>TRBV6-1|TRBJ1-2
CASSEAHRTGLGYGYTF
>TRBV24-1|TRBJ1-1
CATSDLWRHSGAFF
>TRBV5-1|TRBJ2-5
CASSLVLAGSQETQYF
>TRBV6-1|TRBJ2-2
CASGKTLNTGELFF
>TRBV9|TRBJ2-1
CASSVGGSSGSRFYNEQFF
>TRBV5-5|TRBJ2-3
CASSPGTIPLPQYF
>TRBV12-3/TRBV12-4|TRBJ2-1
CASSLAAKGSNEQFF
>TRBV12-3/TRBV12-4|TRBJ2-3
CASSQGQVTDTQYF
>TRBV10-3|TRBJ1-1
CAIAPQGGNTEAFF
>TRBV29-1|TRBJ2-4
CSVERDSQRIQYF
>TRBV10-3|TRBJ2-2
CAISEAGQMNTGELFF
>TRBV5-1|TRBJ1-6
CASSLGETNSPLHF
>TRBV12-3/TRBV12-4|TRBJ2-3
CASSPTLLWGHTDTQYF
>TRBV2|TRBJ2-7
CASLEKSYEQYF